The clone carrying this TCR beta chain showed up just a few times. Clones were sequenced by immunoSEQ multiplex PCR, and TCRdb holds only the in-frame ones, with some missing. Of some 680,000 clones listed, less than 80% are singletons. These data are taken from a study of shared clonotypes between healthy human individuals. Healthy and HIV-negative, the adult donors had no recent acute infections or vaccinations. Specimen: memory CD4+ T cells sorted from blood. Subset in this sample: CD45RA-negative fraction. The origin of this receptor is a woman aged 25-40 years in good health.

For the CDR3, the DNA is TGTGCCAGCCCCCCCGGAGGGGATCAGGGCACAGATACGCAGTATTTT. Translating gives CASPPGGDQGTDTQYF. V is TRBV28 and J is TRBJ2-3, with a possible D match to TRBD2 (6 bases). The CDR3 consists of 16 residues. CDR1 MDHEN and CDR2 SYDVKM come from the germline V gene. Trimming pared 8 bases from V and 1 base from J, leaving 19 bases between.